What follows are 19 T cell receptor beta chains derived from one specimen sequenced in a study of cytomegalovirus exposure and HLA in healthy donors. With 60 Vbeta and 13 Jbeta primers, the PCR was carried out. Here immunoSEQ multiplex PCR was the method, and the copy in TCRdb shows in-frame clones only, minus some. This repertoire shows around 250,000 clones, approximately 81% found once; its top ten account for around 8%. The sample comprised PBMCs. The source is a woman in her sixties or seventies in good health and CMV-seropositive.

The chain joins TRBV30 to TRBJ2-3; D is perhaps TRBD2 (5 bases). Per the germline V gene, CDR1 is GTSNPN and CDR2 is SVGIG (reference sequence). The CDR3 is 16 residues long. Trimming removed 4 bases at V and 4 bases at J, with 21 bases between. For the CDR3, the DNA is TGTGCCTGGAATGAGGGCTGGGTTGATGTGGCAGATACGCAGTATTTT. It specifies CAWNEGWVDVADTQYF.

The J gene is TRBJ2-7, the V gene TRBV18, with 7 bases that match TRBD2. V gave up 4 bases and J gave up 3 bases; unmatched junction bases: 6. There are 14 residues in the CDR3. Germline lookup yields CDR1 KGHSH and CDR2 LQKENI. As DNA, the CDR3 is TGTGCCAGCTCACTCTCGGGGGGTGACTACGAGCAGTACTTC. Translation: CASSLSGGDYEQYF.

This clone was seen more than once but under ten times. The rearrangement joins TRBV9 to TRBJ1-1, with no clear D. Germline lookup yields CDR1 SGDLS and CDR2 YYNGEE. Trimming removed 3 bases from V and 0 bases from J, with 9 bases in between. This CDR3 spans 14 amino acids. CDR3 region: CASSGSIMNTEAFF. DNA for the CDR3: TGTGCCAGCAGCGGTTCTATCATGAACACTGAAGCTTTCTTT.

Points on this clone: This CDR3 is also generated by other DNA sequences in the sample. This chain links TRBV19 with TRBJ1-1; possibly TRBD1 for D (5 bases). The CDR3 spans 15 residues. CDR1 and CDR2 from the germline V gene are LNHDA and SQIVND (reference sequence). The V end lost 1 base, the J end lost 0 bases, and 9 bases lay between the germline ends. CDR3 sequence: CASSIGAGLNTEAFF. In DNA, the CDR3 is TGTGCCAGTAGTATAGGGGCAGGGCTGAACACTGAAGCTTTCTTT.

This clone has a single count. The chain is built from TRBV11-3 and TRBJ1-1; 9 bases fit TRBD1. Germline V CDR1 and CDR2: SGHNT, YENEEA. Losses at the gene ends were 4 bases for V and 1 base for J; bases not matched to a gene: 1. The CDR3 totals 14 residues. The CDR3 coding sequence is TGTGCCAGCAGCTCGGGACAGGGGAACACTGAAGCTTTCTTT. It encodes CASSSGQGNTEAFF. Full variable domain (rest looked up from reference TRBV11-3 and TRBJ1-1): EAGVVQSPRYKIIEKKQPVAFWCNPISGHNTLYWYLQNLGQGPELLIRYENEEAVDDSQLPKDRFSAERLKGVDSTLKIQPAELGDSAVYLCASSSGQGNTEAFFGQGTRLTVV.

This clone was recorded a few times. V usage is TRBV6-6 and J usage is TRBJ1-1; TRBD1 might be the D (5 bases). The CDR3 contains 16 residues. CDR1 and CDR2 from the germline V gene are MNHNY and SVGAGI (reference sequence). Trimming removed 2 bases from V and 3 bases from J, with 16 bases in between. In DNA, the CDR3 is TGTGCCAGCAGTTACCCCCTTCAGGGATTAGACACTGAAGCTTTCTTT. It translates to CASSYPLQGLDTEAFF.

The CDR3 loop reads CASSSIHLAETSTDTQYF. The CDR3 bases are TGTGCCAGCAGCTCAATCCACCTAGCGGAGACTAGCACAGATACGCAGTATTTT. The V gene is TRBV7-3, the J gene TRBJ2-3, with 7 bases aligning to TRBD2. The V gene's germline CDR1 is SGHTA and CDR2 FQGTGA. This CDR3 is 18 amino acids long. Germline trimming cut 4 bases from V and 0 bases from J; bases unmatched to any gene: 13.

This clone was seen just once. V usage is TRBV13 and J usage is TRBJ1-1; maybe TRBD1 (5 bases). The CDR3 is made up of 15 amino acids. Per germline, CDR1 PRHDT and CDR2 FYEKMQ (reference sequence). Trimming removed 2 bases at V and 5 bases at J, with 15 bases between. CDR3 protein: CASSLRPAGQTEAFF. The CDR3 coding sequence is TGTGCCAGCAGCTTAAGGCCGGCAGGACAAACTGAAGCTTTCTTT.

The chain is built from TRBV9 and TRBJ1-5, with 10 bases identical to TRBD1. Per germline, CDR1 SGDLS and CDR2 YYNGEE. This CDR3 is built from 15 residues. Germline trimming cut 4 bases from V and 2 bases from J; bases unmatched to any gene: 3. CDR3 loop: CASSRGTGGNQPQHF. The CDR3 DNA reads TGTGCCAGCAGCCGCGGGACAGGGGGCAATCAGCCCCAGCATTTT.

The rearrangement joins TRBV7-9 to TRBJ2-1; TRBD2 matches 10 bases. The CDR3 consists of 15 residues. The V gene's germline CDR1 is SEHNR and CDR2 FQNEAQ (reference sequence). Trimming removed 2 bases from V and 6 bases from J; junction bases left unmatched: 4. In DNA, the CDR3 is TGTGCCAGCAGCTTAACCGCTAGCGGGAGCAATGAGCAGTTCTTC. Its protein is CASSLTASGSNEQFF.

This chain connects TRBV7-9 to TRBJ2-2, with D unresolved. Germline assignment: CDR1 SEHNR and CDR2 FQNEAQ (reference sequence). The CDR3 sequence is 13 residues long. Trimming left V 5 bases short and J 5 bases short, with 9 bases between. CDR3 sequence: CASSPQQTGELFF. CDR3 in DNA: TGTGCCAGCAGCCCACAACAGACCGGGGAGCTGTTTTTT.

This chain joins TRBV4-2 and TRBJ1-4, with D possibly TRBD1 on 6 matching bases. CDR1 is LGHNA, CDR2 YNFKEQ, per germline. V was trimmed by 1 base and J by 5 bases, leaving 14 bases between them. This CDR3 is built from 16 residues. CDR3: CASSQGYGTPNEKLFF. The CDR3 nucleotides read TGTGCCAGCAGCCAAGGTTACGGGACACCGAATGAAAAACTGTTTTTT.

The V call is TRBV7-2, the J call TRBJ1-2; maybe TRBD1 (5 bases). The CDR3 is 17 residues long. Germline V gene lookup returns CDR1 SGHTA and CDR2 FQGNSA. V was trimmed by 1 base and J by 8 bases, leaving 23 bases between them. The CDR3 region has the DNA TGTGCCAGCAGCTTAGGGGGGAGGCTTCGGCGTTCGGGGGGCTACACCTTC. Translated, it gives CASSLGGRLRRSGGYTF.

This clone was counted a single time. The chain joins TRBV9 to TRBJ2-1, with 9 bases aligning to TRBD2. The CDR3 consists of 15 residues. The V and J ends lost 0 bases and 7 bases, in that order; junction bases with no gene match: 5. Germline values: CDR1 SGDLS, CDR2 YYNGEE. This CDR3 reads CASSVGREGRNEQFF. The DNA of the CDR3 is TGTGCCAGCAGCGTAGGGCGGGAGGGTAGAAATGAGCAGTTCTTC.

V gene TRBV6-5 combines with J gene TRBJ2-2; 8 bases map to TRBD2. The junction had 10 bases not matched to a gene; V was cut back by 6 bases and J by 7 bases. The CDR3 is 15 residues long. The germline V gene encodes CDR1 MNHEY and CDR2 SVGAGI. CDR3 coding DNA: TGTGCCAGCAGAGCGGGAGTTTACCTAGACGGGGAGCTGTTTTTT. The encoded protein is CASRAGVYLDGELFF.

This clone was seen a single time. V and J are TRBV9 and TRBJ2-3, with D possibly matching TRBD1 (5 bases). V lost 0 bases and J 4 bases, leaving 15 bases between the germline ends. The germline V gene has CDR1 SGDLS and CDR2 YYNGEE. CDR3 length: 16 amino acids. The CDR3 DNA reads as TGTGCCAGCAGCGTAGCTTGGACATCGGACGCAGATACGCAGTATTTT. It is translated as CASSVAWTSDADTQYF.

The V and J genes are TRBV28 and TRBJ1-2; tentatively, D is TRBD1 (6 bases). The germline gives CDR1 MDHEN, CDR2 SYDVKM. The V and J ends lost 2 bases and 0 bases respectively, with 13 bases between them. The CDR3 is made up of 16 amino acids. CDR3 loop: CASSLEGEPPNYGYTF. Here the CDR3 DNA reads TGTGCCAGCAGTTTAGAGGGGGAACCCCCTAACTATGGCTACACCTTC.

This sequence joins TRBV6-5 and TRBJ1-1, with 8 positions matching TRBD1. V dropped 6 bases and J dropped 7; count of bases not matched to a gene: 4. The length of the CDR3 is 12 residues. Germline values: CDR1 MNHEY, CDR2 SVGAGI. The CDR3 sequence is CASRLDRGEAFF. The CDR3 nucleotides read TGTGCCAGCAGGCTTGACAGGGGTGAAGCTTTCTTT.

The CDR3, as DNA: TGTGCCAGTAGTCCGACAACAGGGTTGGTCACTGAAGCTTTCTTT. This sequence encodes CASSPTTGLVTEAFF. The V call is TRBV19, the J call TRBJ1-1; perhaps TRBD1 as D (6 bases). The length of the CDR3 is 15 residues. Trimming took 5 bases from V and 4 from J, leaving 17 bases between them. Germline V CDR1 and CDR2: LNHDA, SQIVND (reference sequence).